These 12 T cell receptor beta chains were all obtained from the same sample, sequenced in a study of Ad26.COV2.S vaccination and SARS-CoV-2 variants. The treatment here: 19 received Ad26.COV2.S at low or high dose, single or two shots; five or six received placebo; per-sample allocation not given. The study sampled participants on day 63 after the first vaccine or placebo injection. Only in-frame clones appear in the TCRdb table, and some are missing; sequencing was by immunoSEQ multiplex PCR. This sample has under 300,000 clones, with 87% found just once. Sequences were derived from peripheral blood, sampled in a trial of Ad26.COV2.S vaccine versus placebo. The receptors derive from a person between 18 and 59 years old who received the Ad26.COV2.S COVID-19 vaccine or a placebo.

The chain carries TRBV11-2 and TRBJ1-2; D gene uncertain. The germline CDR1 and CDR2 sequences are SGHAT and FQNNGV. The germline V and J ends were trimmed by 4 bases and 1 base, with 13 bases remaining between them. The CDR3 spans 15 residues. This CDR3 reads CASSSNRKVNYGYTF. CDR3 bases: TGTGCCAGCAGCTCCAATCGAAAGGTTAACTATGGCTACACCTTC.

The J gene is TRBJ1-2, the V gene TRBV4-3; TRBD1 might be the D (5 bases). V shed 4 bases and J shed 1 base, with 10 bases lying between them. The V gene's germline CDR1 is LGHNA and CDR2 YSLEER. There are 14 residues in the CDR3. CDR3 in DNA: TGCGCCAGCAGCCGGAATCAGGGTAACTATGGCTACACCTTC. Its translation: CASSRNQGNYGYTF.

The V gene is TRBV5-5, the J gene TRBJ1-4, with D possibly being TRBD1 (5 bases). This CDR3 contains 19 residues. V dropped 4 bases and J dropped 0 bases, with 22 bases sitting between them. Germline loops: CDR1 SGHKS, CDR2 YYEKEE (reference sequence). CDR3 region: CASSPPDGQGSATNEKLFF. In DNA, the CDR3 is TGTGCCAGCAGCCCCCCGGACGGCCAGGGCTCTGCAACTAATGAAAAACTGTTTTTT.

This CDR3 is CASSQGLGTVHGELFF. DNA of the CDR3: TGCGCCAGCAGCCAAGGGCTTGGGACAGTTCACGGGGAGCTGTTTTTT. The V and J genes are TRBV4-1 and TRBJ2-2, with 7 nucleotides matching TRBD1. The CDR3 extends over 16 amino acids. Looked up from germline, CDR1 is MGHRA and CDR2 is YSYEKL. Trimming cost V 1 base and J 7 bases; bases outside gene matches: 9.

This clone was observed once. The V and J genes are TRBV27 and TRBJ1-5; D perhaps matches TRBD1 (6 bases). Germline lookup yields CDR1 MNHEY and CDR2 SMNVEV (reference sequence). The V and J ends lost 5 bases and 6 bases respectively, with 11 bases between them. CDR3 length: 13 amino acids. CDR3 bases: TGTGCCAGCAGTCCAGGGGTAGTTCAGCCCCAGCATTTT. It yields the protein CASSPGVVQPQHF.

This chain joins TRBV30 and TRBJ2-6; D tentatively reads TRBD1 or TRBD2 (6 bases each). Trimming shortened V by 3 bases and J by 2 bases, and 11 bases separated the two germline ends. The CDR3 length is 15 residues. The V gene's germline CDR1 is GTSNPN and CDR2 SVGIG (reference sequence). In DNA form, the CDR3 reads TGTGCCTGGAGCGGGGGCACCCCTGGGGCCAACGTCCTGACTTTC. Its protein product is CAWSGGTPGANVLTF.

CDR3 nucleotides: TGTGCCAGCAAAGAGACACTTAACACTGAAGCTTTCTTT. Translated, it gives CASKETLNTEAFF. The rearrangement joins TRBV12-3 or TRBV12-4 to TRBJ1-1, with D hard to call. The V and J ends lost 7 bases and 2 bases respectively, with 11 bases between them. This CDR3 comprises 13 residues.

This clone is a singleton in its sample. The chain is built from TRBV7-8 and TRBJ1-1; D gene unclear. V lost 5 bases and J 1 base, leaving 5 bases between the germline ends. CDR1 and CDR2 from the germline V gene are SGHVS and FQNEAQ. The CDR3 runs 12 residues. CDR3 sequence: CASSTKNTEAFF. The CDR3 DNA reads TGTGCCAGCAGCACTAAGAACACTGAAGCTTTCTTT.

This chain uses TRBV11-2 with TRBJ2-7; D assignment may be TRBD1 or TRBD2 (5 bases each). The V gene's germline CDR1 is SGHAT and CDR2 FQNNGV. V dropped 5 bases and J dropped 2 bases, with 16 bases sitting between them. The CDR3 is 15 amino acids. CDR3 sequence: CASSLEPGRTYEQYF. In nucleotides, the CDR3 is TGTGCCAGCAGCCTCGAACCGGGACGGACCTACGAGCAGTACTTC.

Written as DNA, the CDR3 is TGTGCCAGCAGGGAGGGGGGCTTGAACTATGGCTACACCTTC. Translating gives CASREGGLNYGYTF. The V call is TRBV2, the J call TRBJ1-2, with D maybe TRBD1 (6 bases). The CDR3 contains 14 residues. V gave up 6 bases and J gave up 2 bases, with 13 bases separating them. Germline loops: CDR1 SNHLY, CDR2 FYNNEI.

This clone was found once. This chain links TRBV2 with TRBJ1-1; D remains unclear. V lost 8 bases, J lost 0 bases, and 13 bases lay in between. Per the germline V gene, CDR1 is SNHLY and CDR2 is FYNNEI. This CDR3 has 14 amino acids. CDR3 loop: CASDSTGVNTEAFF. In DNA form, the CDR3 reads TGTGCCAGCGACTCTACGGGTGTGAACACTGAAGCTTTCTTT.

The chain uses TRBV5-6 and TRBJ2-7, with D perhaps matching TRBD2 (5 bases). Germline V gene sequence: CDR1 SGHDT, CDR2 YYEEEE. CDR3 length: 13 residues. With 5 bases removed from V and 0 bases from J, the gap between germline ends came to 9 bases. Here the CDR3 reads CASRSSGSYEQYF. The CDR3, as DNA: TGTGCCAGCAGATCCAGCGGCTCCTACGAGCAGTACTTC.